This T cell receptor (beta chain) emerged from a study of shared T cell receptors in the human thymus. This table comes from immunoSEQ multiplex PCR, and its TCRdb copy is limited to in-frame clones, with some not included. The sample has more than 550,000 clones, around 87% seen once; the top ten hold about 0.0094%. With 0 bases clipped from V and 0 bases from J, the junction kept 18 bases outside the gene matches. Germline CDR1 and CDR2: LNHNV and YYDKDF (reference sequence). The length of the CDR3 is 22 residues. The same data also went into a second study, on human thymus T cells. That source adds: The study used thymus tissue resected during corrective heart surgery. Thymic repertoires from unrelated individuals overlapped highly, related research reported.

The TCR was taken from a boy in the first two years of life with a congenital heart defect. The V and J genes are TRBV15 and TRBJ2-1, with 9 bases matching TRBD2. The sequenced sample consisted of thymocytes. CDR3 DNA: TGTGCCACCAGCAGAGATGTGCTAGCGGGATCGAGGCGGCCCTCCTCCTACAATGAGCAGTTCTTC. Translating it yields CATSRDVLAGSRRPSSYNEQFF. Complete variable domain (other parts from reference TRBV15 and TRBJ2-1): DAMVIQNPRYQVTQFGKPVTLSCSQTLNHNVMYWYQQKSSQAPKLLFHYYDKDFNNEADTPDNFQSRRPNTSFCFLDIRSPGLGDTAMYLCATSRDVLAGSRRPSSYNEQFFGPGTRLTVL.